The 19 T cell receptor beta chains given below trace back to one sample, sequenced in a study of TET2 disruption in CD19-targeted CAR T cells. Here immunoSEQ multiplex PCR was the method, and the copy in TCRdb shows in-frame clones only, minus some. Its listing shows tens of thousands of clones. Regarding treatment: autologous CTL019 cells: CD19 CAR with 4-1BB and CD3 zeta domains. These receptors are not linked to any known antigen. Material: CD8- CAR+ T cells sorted from cultured blood T cells, obtained for CD19 CAR T cell therapy. Described subset: CD8-negative CAR-positive T cells from the infusion product. The source of these receptors is a man between 65 and 85 years old with chronic lymphocytic leukemia.

A word on this clone: Sequencing ends 3 residues short of the CDR3 end; the germline J gene provides the rest. The chain joins TRBV24-1 to TRBJ2-5; D gene ambiguous. Germline CDR1 KGHDR, CDR2 SFDVKD. Trimming stripped 2 bases from V and 5 bases from J, with 2 bases between. The CDR3 sequence is 11 residues long. The sequenced CDR3 bases are TGTGCCACCAGTGATTCTGAGACC. This encodes CATSDSET. The whole CDR3 sequence is CATSDSETQYF.

On this clone itself: The DNA ends 3 residues before the CDR3 does, and the rest of the CDR3 is filled in from the germline J gene. The chain links TRBV7-2 to TRBJ1-2; D may be TRBD1 (5 bases). The germline V gene has CDR1 SGHTA and CDR2 FQGNSA. The CDR3 sequence is 13 residues long. The DNA read from the CDR3 is TGTGCCAGCAGCATGGACACGTTTCGGGGC. This encodes CASSMDTFRG. The entire CDR3 sequence reads CASSMDTFRGYTF.

CDR3: CATSDATSGGIGTQYF. The DNA read from the CDR3 is TGTGCCACCAGTGACGCGACTAGCGGGGGCATTGGGACC. This chain uses TRBV24-1 with TRBJ2-5, with 12 bases that match TRBD2. The read ends 3 residues early relative to the CDR3; the germline J gene fills the gap. Germline-derived CDR1 and CDR2 are KGHDR and SFDVKD. The CDR3 runs 16 residues. Trimming took 4 bases from V and 7 from J; bases not matched to a gene: 9.

Details on this clone: With the read ending 3 residues before the CDR3 end, the germline J gene is used to fill in that end. The chain links TRBV7-2 to TRBJ1-2; D gene ambiguous. The length of the CDR3 is 12 residues. CDR1 SGHTA and CDR2 FQGNSA come from the germline V gene. CDR3 DNA, as far as it was read: TGTGCCAGCAGCCCACAAAACTACGAC. This translates into CASSPQNYD. The CDR3, in full, reads CASSPQNYDYTF. Variable domain in full (rest from reference TRBV7-2 and TRBJ1-2): GAGVSQSPSNKVTEKGKDVELRCDPISGHTALYWYRQSLGQGLEFLIYFQGNSAPDKSGLPSDRFSAERTGGSVSTLTIQRTQQEDSAVYLCASSPQNYDYTFGSGTRLTVV.

A note on this clone: The CDR3 goes on 3 residues after the read ends, and that part is filled in from the germline J gene. The V gene is TRBV11-2, the J gene TRBJ2-5; D call uncertain. The germline CDR1 and CDR2 sequences are SGHAT and FQNNGV. Trimming removed 5 bases from V and 0 bases from J, with 7 bases in between. The CDR3 spans 13 residues. The CDR3 region is CASSRDYQETQYF. The CDR3 bases that were read are TGTGCCAGCAGCCGCGACTACCAAGAGACC.

Comments on this clone: The read ends 3 residues shy of where the CDR3 ends; the end is completed using the germline J gene. The chain combines TRBV19 with TRBJ1-1, with D possibly being TRBD1 (6 bases). Germline assignment: CDR1 LNHDA and CDR2 SQIVND (reference sequence). Trimming left V 7 bases short and J 7 bases short, with 19 bases between. The CDR3 has 14 residues. The covered CDR3 bases are TGTGCCAGTAACGAGGGGGGGGCTGGGGTTGAA. Translation gives CASNEGGAGVE. The whole CDR3 sequence reads CASNEGGAGVEAFF.

The sequenced CDR3 bases are TGTGCCAGCAGTTACTCCCCCCTCTCAGATACG. Translating gives CASSYSPLSDT. The complete CDR3 sequence is CASSYSPLSDTQYF. The rearrangement links TRBV6-2 or TRBV6-3 to TRBJ2-3; unclear D gene. The sequence runs out 3 residues before the end of the CDR3; the remainder is reconstructed from the germline J gene. Per the germline V gene, CDR1 is MNHEY and CDR2 is SVGEGT. CDR3 length: 14 residues. The V end was cut by 0 bases, the J end by 4 bases, with 8 bases between.

Regarding this clone: The read comes to an end 3 residues before the CDR3 does, leaving the germline J gene to fill in the end. This chain connects TRBV20-1 to TRBJ2-4, with D maybe TRBD2 (7 bases). Trimming cost V 5 bases and J 0 bases, with 14 bases left between them. Germline V gives CDR1 DFQATT, CDR2 SNEGSKA (reference sequence). The CDR3 is 15 residues long. CDR3 in amino acids: CSAPDGGLAKNIQYF. CDR3 DNA, as far as it was read: TGCAGTGCTCCCGACGGGGGGCTAGCCAAAAACATT.

Comment on this clone: The read ends 3 residues before the CDR3 terminus; that terminus is restored from the germline J gene. The rearrangement joins TRBV29-1 to TRBJ2-3; 14 bases match TRBD2. V lost 6 bases to trimming and J lost 5 bases; unmatched junction nucleotides: 10. Germline values: CDR1 SQVTM, CDR2 ANQGSEA. The CDR3 runs to 16 residues. Incomplete CDR3 DNA: TGCAGCGTCGATAAGACTAGCGGGGGGGCCGGAGATACG. Its translation is CSVDKTSGGAGDT. In full, the CDR3 is CSVDKTSGGAGDTQYF.

A remark on this clone: The DNA ends 3 residues before the CDR3 does, and the rest of the CDR3 is filled in from the germline J gene. V is TRBV5-5 and J is TRBJ2-7, with 10 bases identical to TRBD1. This CDR3 is built from 15 residues. CDR1 is SGHKS and CDR2 is YYEKEE in the germline V gene (reference sequence). V shed 3 bases and J 4 bases; nucleotides not matched to a gene: 7. CDR3 sequence reads: CASSSMTGGVYEQYF. The CDR3 bases that were read are TGTGCCAGCAGCTCCATGACAGGGGGCGTTTACGAG.

On this clone itself: The CDR3 end lies 3 residues beyond the end of the read and is filled in from the germline J gene. The rearrangement links TRBV10-3 to TRBJ1-1; 10 nucleotides agree with TRBD1. Germline values: CDR1 ENHRY, CDR2 SYGVKD. With 6 bases clipped from V and 2 bases from J, the junction kept 3 bases outside the gene matches. The CDR3 has 14 residues. CDR3 sequence reads: CAIRGTGDNTEAFF. The part of the CDR3 DNA that was read is TGTGCCATCAGAGGGACAGGGGATAACACTGAA.

Details on this clone: An end of the junction differs from the germline gene, which may be a read error. The read stops 3 residues short of the end of the CDR3; the missing end is completed from the germline J gene. The V and J genes are TRBV4-2 and TRBJ1-1, with 9 bases lining up with TRBD1. Germline CDR1 and CDR2: LGHNA and YNFKEQ. The CDR3 runs to 15 residues. CDR3 loop: CASSQLQGARTEAFF. Partial CDR3 DNA: TGCGCCAGCAGCCAACTACAGGGGGCGCGGACTGAA.

CDR3 amino acids: CASRRDNQPQHF. The sequenced part of the CDR3 DNA is TGTGCCAGCAGGCGCGACAATCAGCCC. The rearrangement uses TRBV3-1 (or the pseudogene TRBV3-2) and TRBJ1-5, with D hard to call. The sequenced fragment ends 3 residues before the CDR3 boundary, so the rest is inferred from the germline J gene. This CDR3 is 12 amino acids long. V lost 6 bases and J lost 3, with 6 bases in between. Germline CDR1 and CDR2: LGHDT and YNNKEL (reference sequence).

Turning to this clone: The read terminates 3 residues before the CDR3 end, so the remaining end is supplied by the germline J gene. The gene calls are TRBV12-5 and TRBJ2-1, with TRBD2 matching 13 bases. The CDR3 totals 19 residues. The germline CDR1 and CDR2 sequences are LGHNT and FRNRAP. The ends lost 2 bases at V and 2 bases at J; junction bases unmatched: 9. Partial CDR3 DNA: TGTGCTAGTGGTTTGACACTAGCGGGGGGGCCGATCGCCTACAATGAG. Protein product: CASGLTLAGGPIAYNE. The CDR3 in its entirety is CASGLTLAGGPIAYNEQFF.

Remarks on this clone: Read sequence stops 3 residues before the CDR3 end, and the germline J gene provides the missing end. This chain uses TRBV11-2 with TRBJ2-4; 7 nucleotides line up with TRBD1. The CDR3 sequence is 14 residues long. CDR1 SGHAT and CDR2 FQNNGV come from the germline V gene. CDR3 amino acids: CASSLTGAGETQYF. The sequenced CDR3 bases are TGTGCCAGCAGCTTAACAGGGGCCGGAGAGACT.

CDR3 sequence: CASSSQGGGELFF. CDR3 DNA, as far as it was read: TGTGCCAGCAGCTCCCAGGGTGGCGGGGAG. The V call is TRBV13, the J call TRBJ2-2; possible D gene TRBD1, 5 bases. From the germline J gene comes the end of the CDR3, since the read stops 3 residues before it. The germline V and J ends were trimmed by 4 bases and 7 bases, with 10 bases remaining between them. CDR3 length equals 13 residues. Germline V lookup: CDR1 PRHDT, CDR2 FYEKMQ (reference sequence).

A note on this clone: The read halts 3 residues ahead of the CDR3 end, with the missing end drawn from the germline J gene. The V gene is TRBV19, the J gene TRBJ2-5; TRBD2 is a possible D gene (6 bases). CDR1 and CDR2 from the germline V gene are LNHDA and SQIVND (reference sequence). Trimming shortened V by 6 bases and J by 7 bases, and 18 bases separated the two germline ends. The CDR3 has 14 residues. Partial CDR3 DNA: TGTGCCAGTAGCGCGGGACCTCTGGGGGGGACC. This gives the protein CASSAGPLGGT. The CDR3 in full is CASSAGPLGGTQYF.

The chain's CDR3 is CASSPQGQDTSSTDTYTF. The covered CDR3 bases are TGTGCCAGCTCACCACAGGGACAGGATACTTCTAGCACAGATACC. The V call is TRBV18, the J call TRBJ1-2, with TRBD1 matching over 8 bases. The read finishes 3 residues shy of the CDR3 end, and the germline J gene is used to complete it. The CDR3 spans 18 residues. CDR1 and CDR2 (germline): KGHSH, LQKENI.

This clone counts as medium-sized by frequency. Read coverage stops 3 residues before the CDR3 terminus; the germline J gene supplies the remainder. The chain is built from TRBV5-6 and TRBJ2-5; 7 bases align to TRBD1. The ends lost 4 bases at V and 2 bases at J; junction bases unmatched: 8. The CDR3 spans 15 residues. The V gene's germline CDR1 is SGHDT and CDR2 YYEEEE. CDR3 DNA (partial): TGTGCCAGCAGCAACCGCCGACAGGGACAAGAGACC. It translates to CASSNRRQGQET. The full-length CDR3 reads as CASSNRRQGQETQYF.